This entry concerns a single TCR beta chain. Authors' methods: Filtering differed because ImmunoSEQ produced junction-only sequences that carried no quality scores. TCRdb keeps only in-frame clones here, not all; method: immunoSEQ multiplex PCR. Clone size and the V and J calls come from that table; the DNA yielded D and trimming. The data contain about 2,500,000 clones, around nine tenths of them singletons. The sample originates from a study of shared clonotypes between healthy human individuals. Study overall: Each donor's CD4 naive and CD4 memory cells filled three plates apiece, CD8 naive two, and CD8 memory one.

It was into CD45RA+ naive and CD45RA-negative memory subsets that the CD4+ cells were split. This CDR3 has 14 amino acids. Per germline, CDR1 GTSNPN and CDR2 SVGIG (reference sequence). V dropped 5 bases and J dropped 6; count of bases not matched to a gene: 6. The sequenced sample was naive CD4+ T cells sorted from blood. Subset specified: CD45RA+ positively selected. The V call is TRBV30, the J call TRBJ2-1; 11 positions match TRBD2. The receptor was isolated from a young man in good health. The CDR3 coding sequence is TGTGCCTGGTCCGGGACTAGCGGTACCAATGAGCAGTTCTTC. This codes for CAWSGTSGTNEQFF.